This T cell receptor (beta chain) was captured in a study of blood T cell repertoires in COVID-19. On the study more broadly: The United States, Italy and Spain were the sources of the acute and convalescent COVID-19 samples. PBMCs, B-cell-depleted T cells, or T cells provided the cDNA or gDNA that made up the material.

V was pared by 6 bases and J by 6 bases, with 7 bases of the junction left unmatched. Germline V lookup: CDR1 MGHRA, CDR2 YSYEKL. The CDR3 sequence is 13 residues long. Per the original methods: Counts of nucleated cells, estimated from reference gene primer amplification, were obtained. Data came from immunoSEQ multiplex PCR; TCRdb stores just in-frame clones and leaves some out. That table supplies the V and J calls and clone size; D and trimming were determined from the DNA. This table holds about 130,000 clones, approximately 80% found once. The TCR sequence derives from a woman at least 80 years old with acute or convalescent COVID-19. The genes are TRBV4-1 and TRBJ1-1, with 7 positions matching TRBD1. Material for sequencing was peripheral blood. The CDR3 coding sequence is TGCGCCAGCAGTCTTACAGGGGCCCCTGAAGCTTTCTTT. Protein sequence: CASSLTGAPEAFF.